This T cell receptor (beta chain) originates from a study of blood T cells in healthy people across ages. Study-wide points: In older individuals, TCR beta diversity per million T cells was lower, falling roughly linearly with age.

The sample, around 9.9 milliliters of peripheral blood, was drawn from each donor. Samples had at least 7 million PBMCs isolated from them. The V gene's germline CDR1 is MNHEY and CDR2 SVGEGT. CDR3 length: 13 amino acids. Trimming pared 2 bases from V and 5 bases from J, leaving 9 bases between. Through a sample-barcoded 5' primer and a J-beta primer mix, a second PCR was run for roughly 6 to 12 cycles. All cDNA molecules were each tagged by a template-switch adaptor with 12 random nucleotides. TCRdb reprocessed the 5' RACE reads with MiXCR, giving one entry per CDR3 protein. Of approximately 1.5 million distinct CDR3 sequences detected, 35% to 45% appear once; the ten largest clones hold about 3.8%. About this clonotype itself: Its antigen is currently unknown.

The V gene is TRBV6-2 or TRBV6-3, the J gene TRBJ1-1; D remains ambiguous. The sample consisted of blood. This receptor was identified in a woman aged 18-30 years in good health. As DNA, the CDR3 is TGTGCCAGCAGTTACGATTATCGGACTGAAGCTTTCTTT. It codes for CASSYDYRTEAFF.